This TCR beta chain was sequenced during a study of response to subunit inactivated influenza vaccine. General study points: It was suggested by the authors that few new T cells are recruited by each seasonal influenza vaccination.

TCRdb ran MiXCR on the RT-PCR reads and lists one entry per CDR3 protein. This table has around 520,000 distinct CDR3 sequences, over 25% appearing once. This CDR3 comprises 16 residues. Trimming took 6 bases from V and 4 from J, leaving 20 bases between them. As for this clonotype: What it recognizes is unknown.

The sequence was obtained from a man between 45 and 60 years old who received an inactivated influenza vaccine. Sequenced material: CD4+ T cells sorted from PBMCs, taken around 5 days after vaccination. This chain links TRBV12-3 or TRBV12-4 with TRBJ2-3; no reliable D call. The CDR3 here is CASSIEMAIGADTQYF. DNA of the CDR3: TGTGCCAGCAGCATCGAGATGGCGATAGGCGCAGATACGCAGTATTTT.